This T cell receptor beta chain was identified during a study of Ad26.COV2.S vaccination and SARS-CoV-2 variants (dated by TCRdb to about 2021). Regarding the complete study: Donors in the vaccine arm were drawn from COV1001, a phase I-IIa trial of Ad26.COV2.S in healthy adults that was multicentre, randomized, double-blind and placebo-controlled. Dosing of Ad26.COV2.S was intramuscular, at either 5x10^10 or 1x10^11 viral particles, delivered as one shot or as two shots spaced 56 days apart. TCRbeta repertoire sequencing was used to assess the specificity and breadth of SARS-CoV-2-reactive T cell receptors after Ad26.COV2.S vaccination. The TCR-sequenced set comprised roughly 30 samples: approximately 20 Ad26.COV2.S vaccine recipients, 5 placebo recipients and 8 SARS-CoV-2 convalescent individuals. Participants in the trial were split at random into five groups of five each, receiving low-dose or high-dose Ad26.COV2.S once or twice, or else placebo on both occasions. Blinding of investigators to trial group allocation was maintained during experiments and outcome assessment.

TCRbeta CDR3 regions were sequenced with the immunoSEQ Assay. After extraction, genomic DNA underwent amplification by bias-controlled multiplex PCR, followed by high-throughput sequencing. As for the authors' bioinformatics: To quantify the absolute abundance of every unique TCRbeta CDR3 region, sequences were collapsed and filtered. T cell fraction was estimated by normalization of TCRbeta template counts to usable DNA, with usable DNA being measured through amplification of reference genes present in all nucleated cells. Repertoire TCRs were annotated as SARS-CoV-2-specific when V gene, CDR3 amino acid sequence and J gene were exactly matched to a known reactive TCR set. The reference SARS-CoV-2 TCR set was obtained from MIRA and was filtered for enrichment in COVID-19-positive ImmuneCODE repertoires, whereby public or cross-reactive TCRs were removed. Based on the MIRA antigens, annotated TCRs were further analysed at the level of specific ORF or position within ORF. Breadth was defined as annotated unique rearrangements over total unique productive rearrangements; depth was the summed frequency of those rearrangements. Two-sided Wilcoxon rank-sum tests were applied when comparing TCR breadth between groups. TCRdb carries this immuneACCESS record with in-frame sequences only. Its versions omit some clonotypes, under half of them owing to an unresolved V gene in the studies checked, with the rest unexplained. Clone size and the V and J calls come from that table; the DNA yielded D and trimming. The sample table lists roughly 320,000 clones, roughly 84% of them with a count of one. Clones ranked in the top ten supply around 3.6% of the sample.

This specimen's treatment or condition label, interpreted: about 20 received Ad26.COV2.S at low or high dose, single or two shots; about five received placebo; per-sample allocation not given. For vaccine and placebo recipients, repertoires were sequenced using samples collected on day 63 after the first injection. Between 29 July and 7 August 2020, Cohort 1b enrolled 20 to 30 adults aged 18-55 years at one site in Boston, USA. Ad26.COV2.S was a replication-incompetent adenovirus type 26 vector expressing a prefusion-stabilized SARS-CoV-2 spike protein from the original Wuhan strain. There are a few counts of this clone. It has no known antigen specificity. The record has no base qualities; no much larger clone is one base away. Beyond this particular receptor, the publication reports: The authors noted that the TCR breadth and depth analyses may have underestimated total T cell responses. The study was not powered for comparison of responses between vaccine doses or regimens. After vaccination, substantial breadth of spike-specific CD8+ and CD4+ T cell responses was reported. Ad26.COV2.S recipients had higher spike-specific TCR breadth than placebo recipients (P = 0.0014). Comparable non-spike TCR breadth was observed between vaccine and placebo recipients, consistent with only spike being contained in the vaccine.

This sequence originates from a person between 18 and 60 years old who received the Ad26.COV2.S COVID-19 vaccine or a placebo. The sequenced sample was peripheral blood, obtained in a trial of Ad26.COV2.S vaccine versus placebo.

For the CDR3, the sequence is CATSGWDRYSNQPQHF. In nucleotide form, the sequence is TGTGCCACCAGTGGATGGGACCGATATAGCAATCAGCCCCAGCATTTT. The chain employs TRBV24-1 and TRBJ1-5; TRBD1 might be the D gene, on 5 matching bases. CDR1 and CDR2 (KGHDR, SFDVKD) derive from the germline V gene. The CDR3, cysteine through phenylalanine, is 16 amino acids long. The entry retains the CDR3 DNA only, 48 bases that are in frame from base 1. V sheds 5 bases and J sheds 0 bases, leaving 13 bases between their ends.